This is a list of T cell receptor beta chains from one sample in a study of blood T cells in healthy people across ages. TCRdb fed the 5' RACE reads into MiXCR, producing one record per CDR3 protein. The data hold about 1.8 million distinct CDR3 sequences, with roughly 49% observed a single time. What was sequenced was blood. These receptors all stem from a woman in her 40s in good health. Each CDR3 is given with its conserved first and last residue. The D gene is left open where the match is weak. Some rows mark clone size as missing; the rest say once, few, many or name a class of expanded clone.

>TRBD2|NA|TRBV5-1|TRBJ2-1
CASSLALAGDEQFF
TGCGCCAGCAGCTTGGCACTAGCGGGGGATGAGCAGTTCTTC
>NA|few|TRBV11-2|TRBJ2-5
CASSRPEWKETQYF
TGTGCCAGCAGCCGCCCTGAATGGAAAGAGACCCAGTACTTC
>NA|few|TRBV14|TRBJ1-4
CASSPPGLLNEKLFF
TGTGCCAGCAGCCCACCGGGACTCCTAAATGAAAAACTGTTTTTT
>TRBD1|few|TRBV5-1|TRBJ1-6
CASSTGALNSPLHF
TGCGCCAGCAGCACAGGGGCCCTTAATTCACCCCTCCACTTT
>TRBD1|NA|TRBV4-2|TRBJ2-3
CASSNQQGAGTDTQYF
TGTGCCAGCAGCAACCAACAGGGGGCCGGCACAGATACGCAGTATTTT
>NA|few|TRBV12-3/TRBV12-4|TRBJ1-2
CASSKSEVGYTF
TGTGCCAGCAGCAAATCAGAAGTTGGCTACACCTTC
>TRBD1|few|TRBV29-1|TRBJ2-1
CSSQGVGETQFF
TGCAGCTCCCAGGGGGTTGGAGAGACCCAGTTCTTC
>NA|NA|TRBV10-3|TRBJ2-1
CAISEYSEASSYNEQFF
TGTGCCATCAGTGAGTATTCAGAGGCTAGCTCCTACAATGAGCAGTTCTTC
>TRBD1|NA|TRBV7-2|TRBJ2-3
CASSLVPTGGQDTQYF
TGTGCCAGCAGCTTAGTCCCGACAGGGGGGCAAGATACGCAGTATTTT
>NA|few|TRBV5-1|TRBJ2-5
CASSTDNQETQYF
TGCGCCAGCAGCACGGACAACCAAGAGACCCAGTACTTC
>NA|many|TRBV4-1|TRBJ2-5
CASSQGIGETQYF
TGCGCCAGCAGCCAAGGTATTGGTGAGACCCAGTACTTC
>NA|many|TRBV7-9|TRBJ2-7
CASSLQGPYEQYF
TGTGCCAGCAGCTTACAGGGTCCCTACGAGCAGTACTTC
>NA|NA|TRBV20-1|TRBJ1-2
CSARRGNYGYTF
TGCAGTGCTCGCAGGGGAAACTATGGCTACACCTTC
>NA|few|TRBV6-2/TRBV6-3|TRBJ2-1
CASSHLGDVQYNEQFF
TGTGCCAGCAGCCACCTCGGGGATGTCCAGTACAATGAGCAGTTCTTC
>TRBD1|NA|TRBV7-3|TRBJ1-2
CASSLMDQGQGNGYTF
TGTGCCAGCAGCTTAATGGATCAGGGACAGGGAAATGGCTACACCTTC
>NA|NA|TRBV29-1|TRBJ2-3
CSVDIGSVTDTQYF
TGCAGCGTTGATATAGGGAGCGTCACAGATACGCAGTATTTT
>TRBD2|few|TRBV4-2|TRBJ2-5
CASSQEASGGPQETQYF
TGTGCCAGCAGCCAAGAAGCCAGCGGGGGGCCCCAAGAGACCCAGTACTTC
>NA|few|TRBV6-5|TRBJ2-3
CASSYSRQTNTDTQYF
TGTGCCAGCAGTTACTCGAGACAGACAAACACAGATACGCAGTATTTT
>TRBD2|NA|TRBV24-1|TRBJ2-1
CATSDLGTSGNNEQFF
TGTGCCACCAGTGACCTGGGGACTAGCGGAAACAATGAGCAGTTCTTC
>TRBD1|NA|TRBV7-8|TRBJ1-4
CASSLNRGRNEKLFF
TGTGCCAGCAGCCTTAACAGGGGGCGTAATGAAAAACTGTTTTTT
>TRBD1|NA|TRBV5-1|TRBJ2-5
CASTNYDRGLGETQYF
TGCGCCAGCACCAATTACGACAGGGGGCTAGGAGAGACCCAGTACTTC
>TRBD2|NA|TRBV10-2|TRBJ2-3
CASSEGGEYTDTQYF
TGCGCCAGCAGTGAGGGGGGGGAGTACACAGATACGCAGTATTTT
>NA|NA|TRBV20-1|TRBJ2-2
CSARNFRVGSDGELFF
TGCAGTGCTAGAAATTTCAGGGTCGGATCCGACGGGGAGCTGTTTTTT
>NA|NA|TRBV4-3|TRBJ1-2
CASSQDGSGYGYTF
TGCGCCAGCAGCCAAGATGGTTCGGGCTATGGCTACACCTTC
>TRBD2|NA|TRBV6-5|TRBJ2-1
CASSYYSPGLAGVSYNEQFF
TGTGCCAGCAGTTACTACAGTCCGGGACTAGCGGGAGTCTCCTACAATGAGCAGTTCTTC
>NA|NA|TRBV4-2|TRBJ2-3
CASSREMAGTDTQYF
TGTGCCAGCAGCCGTGAAATGGCGGGCACAGATACGCAGTATTTT
>NA|NA|TRBV5-1|TRBJ2-6
CASSSGLTGANVLTF
TGCGCCAGCAGCTCGGGGCTGACAGGGGCCAACGTCCTGACTTTC
>NA|NA|TRBV12-3/TRBV12-4|TRBJ1-5
CASSSPTNRVGQPQHF
TGTGCCAGCAGTTCCCCAACGAACAGGGTTGGACAGCCCCAGCATTTT
>TRBD2|once|TRBV10-2|TRBJ2-7
CASSEAQRGDYEQYF
TGCGCCAGCAGTGAGGCCCAGCGGGGGGACTACGAGCAGTACTTC
>NA|NA|TRBV5-1|TRBJ1-1
CASSALSGGNTEAFF
TGCGCCAGCAGCGCGCTGTCGGGCGGGAACACTGAAGCTTTCTTT
>NA|NA|TRBV27|TRBJ1-5
CASSSSGDLGQPQHF
TGTGCCAGCAGTTCCAGCGGCGACCTGGGGCAGCCCCAGCATTTT
>NA|NA|TRBV10-3|TRBJ2-3
CAVVLAWDTDTQYF
TGTGCCGTCGTACTAGCTTGGGACACAGATACGCAGTATTTT
>TRBD1|NA|TRBV10-2|TRBJ1-5
CASSVRGQGNQPQHF
TGCGCCAGCAGTGTAAGGGGGCAGGGCAATCAGCCCCAGCATTTT
>TRBD1|few|TRBV7-6|TRBJ2-7
CASSLKGSGTGSYEQYF
TGTGCCAGCAGCTTAAAAGGCTCGGGGACAGGGAGTTACGAGCAGTACTTC
>NA|NA|TRBV27|TRBJ2-7
CASGRGTTSYEQYF
TGTGCCAGCGGACGCGGGACAACCTCCTACGAGCAGTACTTC
>TRBD1|NA|TRBV2|TRBJ2-5
CASSSAGTGTGGQYF
TGTGCCAGCAGTTCGGCCGGGACAGGGACAGGGGGCCAGTACTTC
>TRBD2|NA|TRBV7-9|TRBJ2-1
CASSLAGSGERYEQFF
TGTGCCAGCAGCTTAGCGGGAAGCGGGGAGAGGTATGAGCAGTTCTTC
>TRBD1|few|TRBV7-2|TRBJ1-2
CASSPGTGLGGYTF
TGTGCCAGCAGCCCCGGGACAGGGCTTGGTGGCTACACCTTC
>NA|NA|TRBV7-7|TRBJ2-1
CASSLMGSNEQFF
TGTGCTAGCAGCTTAATGGGCAGCAATGAGCAGTTCTTC
>TRBD1|NA|TRBV5-1|TRBJ1-5
CASSLGTGDYSNQPQHF
TGCGCCAGCAGCCTGGGGACAGGGGATTATAGCAATCAGCCCCAGCATTTT
>NA|NA|TRBV24-1|TRBJ2-3
CATSSPGKGTQYF
TGTGCCACCAGTTCGCCAGGGAAAGGTACGCAGTATTTT
>NA|few|TRBV28|TRBJ2-5
CARQGVKTQYF
TGTGCCAGACAGGGAGTGAAGACCCAGTACTTC
>TRBD1|NA|TRBV20-1|TRBJ2-4
CSAPERQGEQYF
TGCAGTGCTCCTGAAAGACAGGGAGAGCAGTACTTC
>NA|few|TRBV7-9|TRBJ2-5
CASSSYVREQETQYF
TGTGCCAGCAGCTCCTACGTCAGGGAACAAGAGACCCAGTACTTC